The source of this T cell receptor beta chain is a study of blood T cell repertoires in COVID-19. Looking at the study overall: Sources were T cells, B-cell-depleted T cells, or PBMCs; the material itself was cDNA or gDNA.

This CDR3 contains 19 residues. Germline V gene sequence: CDR1 SGHRS, CDR2 YFSETQ. The V and J ends lost 4 bases and 0 bases, in that order; junction bases with no gene match: 9. Original handling: Estimation of nucleated cell counts was performed using reference gene primer amplification. Some clones are missing from TCRdb's copy, which holds only in-frame ones; the method was immunoSEQ multiplex PCR. The V and J calls and clone size were taken over from that table, and D and trimming were inferred from the DNA. The data contain some 130,000 clones, 70% to 90% of them seen just once; the ten biggest clones take up more than 3.5%.

The rearrangement uses TRBV5-1 and TRBJ2-1; 14 bases map to TRBD2. The receptor was derived from an older woman with acute or convalescent COVID-19. Sequenced material: peripheral blood. CDR3 amino acids: CASSTGTSGSLSSYNEQFF. CDR3 DNA: TGCGCCAGCAGCACTGGGACTAGCGGGAGTTTAAGCTCCTACAATGAGCAGTTCTTC.